The 9 T cell receptor beta chains below come from one sample, sequenced in a study of T cells expressing NK-cell markers. TCRdb re-called the 5' RACE reads; one entry per CDR3 protein, DNA not given. The ten most abundant clones cover roughly 3.6% of a sample with approximately 550,000 distinct CDR3 sequences. The sample comprised blood T cells: a sorted CD56 or NKG2C T cell subset, CD4+ or CD8+ T cells, or bulk PBMC T cells (not recorded which). These receptors were obtained from a young man in good health.

This chain links TRBV18 with TRBJ2-3; absent DNA, TCRdb's TRBD1 call cannot be checked. This CDR3 has 16 residues. Germline-derived CDR1 and CDR2 are KGHSH and LQKENI. CDR3: CASSPPDRGRTDTQYF.

The V call is TRBV19, the J call TRBJ2-5; the D call from TCRdb, TRBD2, cannot be confirmed without DNA. Per germline, CDR1 LNHDA and CDR2 SQIVND (reference sequence). The CDR3 length is 15 residues. The CDR3 sequence: CASSIGPSGQETQYF.

CDR3 in amino acids: CASSHHRGQGNQPQHF. This chain joins TRBV4-3 and TRBJ1-5; the TRBD1 assignment by TCRdb is unverifiable without DNA. This CDR3 is 16 amino acids long. Germline lookup yields CDR1 LGHNA and CDR2 YSLEER.

V is TRBV12-3 or TRBV12-4 and J is TRBJ2-3; TCRdb names TRBD2, which stays unverified in the absence of DNA. The CDR3 runs to 17 residues. CDR3: CASSDTGTRISTDTQYF.

The rearrangement links TRBV6-1 to TRBJ1-2. The CDR3 length is 13 residues. The germline gives CDR1 MNHNS, CDR2 SASEGT. The CDR3 sequence: CASSGVAYYGYTF.

The rearrangement uses TRBV20-1 and TRBJ2-3; checking the TCRdb D call of TRBD2 is not possible without DNA. CDR3 size: 17 residues. The germline V gene has CDR1 DFQATT and CDR2 SNEGSKA (reference sequence). The CDR3 region is CSARDGLAGVGTDTQYF.

This chain joins TRBV7-8 and TRBJ2-2; TCRdb selects TRBD1, and the lack of DNA leaves this call unchecked. Germline lookup yields CDR1 SGHVS and CDR2 FQNEAQ. CDR3 length equals 15 residues. CDR3: CASSPWDKPTGELFF. The entire variable domain, with the rest obtained from reference TRBV7-8 and TRBJ2-2, is as follows: GAGVSQSPRYKVAKRGQDVALRCDPISGHVSLFWYQQALGQGPEFLTYFQNEAQLDKSGLPSDRFFAERPEGSVSTLKIQRTQQEDSAVYLCASSPWDKPTGELFFGEGSRLTVL.

The V and J genes are TRBV6-5 and TRBJ2-1; TCRdb's D call, TRBD2, is unchecked because there is no DNA. The CDR3 has 17 amino acids. The V gene's germline CDR1 is MNHEY and CDR2 SVGAGI. This CDR3 is CASSYSISGTKDNEQFF.

The chain is built from TRBV5-1 and TRBJ2-3; TCRdb selects TRBD1, and the lack of DNA leaves this call unchecked. This CDR3 has 15 residues. Looked up from germline, CDR1 is SGHRS and CDR2 is YFSETQ. This chain's CDR3 is CASSPGRTLRDTQYF.